The 21 T cell receptor beta chains listed next were all sequenced from one sample in a study of graft-versus-host responses after intestinal transplantation. Antigen specificity for these receptors is unknown. TCRdb's copy holds only in-frame clones and misses some; the assay was immunoSEQ multiplex PCR. The sample lists approximately 85,000 clones, approximately 90% occurring once. This specimen was unstimulated CD8+ T cells sorted from spleen or lymph node cells, taken before transplant. The receptors were gathered from a human donor who was the organ donor for an intestinal transplant.

The rearrangement joins TRBV5-4 to TRBJ1-4; TRBD1 aligns across 8 bases. Germline V gene lookup returns CDR1 SGHNT and CDR2 YYREEE (reference sequence). This CDR3 has 16 amino acids. V trimming: 1 base; J trimming: 6 bases; junction bases outside the gene matches: 8. CDR3 coding DNA: TGTGCCAGCAGCTTGACCACGACAGGGGAAGATGAAAAACTGTTTTTT. Protein sequence: CASSLTTTGEDEKLFF.

This clone came up once. The rearrangement joins TRBV10-3 to TRBJ2-7, with TRBD1 matching over 8 bases. Germline assignment: CDR1 ENHRY and CDR2 SYGVKD. The CDR3 extends over 14 amino acids. The ends lost 4 bases at V and 3 bases at J; junction bases unmatched: 5. DNA for the CDR3: TGTGCCATCAGTGTTACAGGGGGTAACTACGAGCAGTACTTC. Amino acids: CAISVTGGNYEQYF.

CDR3 sequence: CASSEAEGGYEQYF. CDR3 DNA: TGTGCCAGCAGTGAAGCCGAGGGTGGCTACGAGCAGTACTTC. The chain uses TRBV2 and TRBJ2-7; possible D gene TRBD2, 5 bases. Per germline, CDR1 SNHLY and CDR2 FYNNEI. V lost 0 bases to trimming and J lost 3 bases, with 9 bases between them. The CDR3 totals 14 residues.

The V and J genes are TRBV19 and TRBJ2-2; 9 nucleotides match TRBD1. V lost 2 bases to trimming and J lost 0 bases; unmatched junction nucleotides: 4. CDR3 length: 17 amino acids. The germline gives CDR1 LNHDA, CDR2 SQIVND (reference sequence). CDR3 sequence reads: CASSIPWDRANTGELFF. CDR3 coding DNA: TGTGCCAGTAGTATACCCTGGGACAGGGCGAACACCGGGGAGCTGTTTTTT.

The J gene is TRBJ2-7, the V gene TRBV4-1, with 10 positions matching TRBD2. The V gene end was trimmed by 1 base and the J gene end by 6 bases; junction bases not matched to a gene: 6. Per the germline V gene, CDR1 is MGHRA and CDR2 is YSYEKL. The CDR3 runs 15 residues. In DNA form, the CDR3 reads TGCGCCAGCAGCCAAGGAGCGGGAGGGCCCCGCGAGCAGTACTTC. It encodes CASSQGAGGPREQYF.

The rearrangement uses TRBV28 and TRBJ2-7, with a weak D call TRBD1 (5 bases). There are 18 residues in the CDR3. Germline CDR1 and CDR2: MDHEN and SYDVKM. The V end lost 3 bases, the J end lost 3 bases, and 24 bases lay between the germline ends. CDR3 amino acids: CASSFSPYQGIFGYEQYF. The CDR3 coding sequence is TGTGCCAGCAGTTTCAGTCCCTACCAGGGTATTTTTGGCTACGAGCAGTACTTC. Variable domain in full (rest from reference TRBV28 and TRBJ2-7): DVKVTQSSRYLVKRTGEKVFLECVQDMDHENMFWYRQDPGLGLRLIYFSYDVKMKEKGDIPEGYSVSREKKERFSLILESASTNQTSMYLCASSFSPYQGIFGYEQYFGPGTRLTVT.

This chain connects TRBV12-5 to TRBJ2-5; tentative D call: TRBD2 (6 bases). This CDR3 is 17 amino acids long. In germline, CDR1 is LGHNT, CDR2 FRNRAP. Deletions cut 2 bases from V and 4 bases from J, with 20 bases between. The chain's CDR3 is CASGLNEASAQVETQYF. The CDR3 DNA sequence: TGTGCTAGTGGTTTGAATGAGGCTAGCGCCCAAGTAGAGACCCAGTACTTC.

The chain uses TRBV11-3 and TRBJ2-5; maybe TRBD2 (5 bases). Germline V gives CDR1 SGHNT, CDR2 YENEEA. V gave up 4 bases and J gave up 0 bases, with 12 bases separating them. This CDR3 is 15 amino acids long. The CDR3 here is CASSSYGGNQETQYF. The CDR3 DNA reads TGTGCCAGCAGCTCCTACGGAGGCAACCAAGAGACCCAGTACTTC.

The chain couples TRBV5-4 to TRBJ1-6; D may be TRBD1 (6 bases). This CDR3 is 17 amino acids long. The V end lost 2 bases, the J end lost 2 bases, and 14 bases lay between the germline ends. Germline CDR1 SGHNT, CDR2 YYREEE (reference sequence). This CDR3 reads CASSFRAGAPYNSPLHF. CDR3 DNA: TGTGCCAGCAGCTTCAGGGCGGGGGCCCCCTATAATTCACCCCTCCACTTT.

In its sample, this clone is medium-sized. The rearrangement uses TRBV10-2 and TRBJ2-3, with 11 bases aligning to TRBD2. The length of the CDR3 is 16 residues. In germline, CDR1 is WSHSY, CDR2 SAAADI. Trimming cost V 6 bases and J 1 base; bases outside gene matches: 6. The CDR3 region has the DNA TGCGCCAGCAGCATAGCGGGGGGGCCGGGCACAGATACGCAGTATTTT. Translated, it gives CASSIAGGPGTDTQYF.

This chain uses TRBV4-2 with TRBJ2-7; 9 bases are shared with TRBD2. The junction had 5 bases not matched to a gene; V was cut back by 0 bases and J by 2 bases. This CDR3 is built from 16 residues. The germline CDR1 and CDR2 sequences are LGHNA and YNFKEQ. The CDR3 sequence is CASSQEPSGITYEQYF. In nucleotides, the CDR3 is TGTGCCAGCAGCCAAGAGCCTAGCGGGATCACCTACGAGCAGTACTTC.

This clone was seen more than once but under ten times. The chain combines TRBV9 with TRBJ1-1, with a possible D match to TRBD1 (6 bases). Trimming left V 4 bases short and J 4 bases short, with 20 bases between. CDR1 and CDR2 (germline): SGDLS, YYNGEE. This CDR3 spans 16 amino acids. The CDR3 DNA follows: TGTGCCAGCAGCAAAAGAGGGGGGGAAGAAGGCACTGAAGCTTTCTTT. This translates into CASSKRGGEEGTEAFF. The full variable domain, with the rest looked up from reference TRBV9 and TRBJ1-1, is DSGVTQTPKHLITATGQRVTLRCSPRSGDLSVYWYQQSLDQGLQFLIQYYNGEERAKGNILERFSAQQFPDLHSELNLSSLELGDSALYFCASSKRGGEEGTEAFFGQGTRLTVV.

The chain combines TRBV27 with TRBJ1-6; D not resolved. V gave up 3 bases and J gave up 0 bases, with 9 bases separating them. Germline V CDR1 and CDR2: MNHEY, SMNVEV (reference sequence). The CDR3 consists of 16 residues. This chain's CDR3 is CASSFGDPSYNSPLHF. CDR3 in DNA: TGTGCCAGCAGTTTTGGGGATCCCTCCTATAATTCACCCCTCCACTTT.

The chain recombines TRBV11-2 with TRBJ2-7; weak D call: TRBD2 (6 bases). This CDR3 comprises 14 residues. V lost 5 bases and J lost 0, with 11 bases in between. CDR1 is SGHAT, CDR2 FQNNGV, per germline. This CDR3 is CASSPPSVSYEQYF. The CDR3 region has the DNA TGTGCCAGCAGCCCACCTAGCGTCTCCTACGAGCAGTACTTC.

This clone was seen only once. The CDR3 DNA sequence: TGTGCCAGCAGCTTGGGCGGTGTATTCGGCAATCAGCCCCAGCATTTT. Protein product: CASSLGGVFGNQPQHF. The rearrangement links TRBV5-4 to TRBJ1-5; D is uncertain. Trimming took 0 bases from V and 2 from J, leaving 12 bases between them. This CDR3 contains 16 residues. Germline CDR1 reads SGHNT; CDR2 reads YYREEE (reference sequence). Filled out from reference TRBV5-4 and TRBJ1-5, the complete variable domain reads ETGVTQSPTHLIKTRGQQVTLRCSSQSGHNTVSWYQQALGQGPQFIFQYYREEENGRGNFPPRFSGLQFPNYSSELNVNALELDDSALYLCASSLGGVFGNQPQHFGDGTRLSIL.

The V gene is TRBV7-8, the J gene TRBJ2-7, with TRBD2 identical over 12 bases. V was clipped by 4 bases and J by 4 bases; unmatched bases: 8. CDR3 length: 16 residues. The germline V gene has CDR1 SGHVS and CDR2 FQNEAQ. The CDR3 DNA reads TGTGCCAGCAGCTCCCGGTTGGGACTAGCGGGTTACGAGCAGTACTTC. Translating gives CASSSRLGLAGYEQYF.

In nucleotides, the CDR3 is TGTGCCAGCAATTTCCAGAACTCTGGAAACACCATATATTTT. Its translation: CASNFQNSGNTIYF. This chain connects TRBV28 to TRBJ1-3; D uncertain. V was shortened by 7 bases and J by 0 bases, with 10 bases between the two germline ends. The germline V gene has CDR1 MDHEN and CDR2 SYDVKM. There are 14 residues in the CDR3.

The sample holds a few counts of this clone. This chain uses TRBV11-3 with TRBJ2-7, with TRBD2 as a possible D gene (5 bases). The CDR3 consists of 14 residues. Germline V gene lookup returns CDR1 SGHNT and CDR2 YENEEA. Trimming left V 2 bases short and J 4 bases short, with 12 bases between. The CDR3, as DNA: TGTGCCAGCAGCTTACCGGGAAACCGGTACGAGCAGTACTTC. Protein: CASSLPGNRYEQYF.

The chain uses TRBV5-5 and TRBJ1-4; 10 bases map to TRBD1. V lost 3 bases, J lost 14 bases, and 16 bases stayed unmatched. This CDR3 is 16 amino acids long. In germline, CDR1 is SGHKS, CDR2 YYEKEE (reference sequence). This CDR3 is CASSSMPGQGSLGLFF. Written as DNA, the CDR3 is TGTGCCAGCAGCTCCATGCCGGGACAGGGGTCTCTTGGGCTGTTTTTT.

The chain has TRBV29-1 and TRBJ2-7; 8 nucleotides agree with TRBD1. There are 19 residues in the CDR3. The V gene end was trimmed by 2 bases and the J gene end by 2 bases; junction bases not matched to a gene: 20. Per germline, CDR1 SQVTM and CDR2 ANQGSEA. The CDR3 is CSVEFFTDRGAGQTYEQYF. The CDR3 nucleotides read TGCAGCGTTGAATTTTTTACCGACAGGGGTGCAGGGCAAACCTACGAGCAGTACTTC.

The genes are TRBV4-2 and TRBJ2-2; D gene ambiguous. Trimming removed 0 bases at V and 8 bases at J, with 16 bases between. The CDR3 runs 16 residues. Germline V CDR1 and CDR2: LGHNA, YNFKEQ. The DNA for the CDR3 is TGTGCCAGCAGCCAAGACGGCCTCCCCCGTTGGGGGGAGCTGTTTTTT. Its translation is CASSQDGLPRWGELFF.